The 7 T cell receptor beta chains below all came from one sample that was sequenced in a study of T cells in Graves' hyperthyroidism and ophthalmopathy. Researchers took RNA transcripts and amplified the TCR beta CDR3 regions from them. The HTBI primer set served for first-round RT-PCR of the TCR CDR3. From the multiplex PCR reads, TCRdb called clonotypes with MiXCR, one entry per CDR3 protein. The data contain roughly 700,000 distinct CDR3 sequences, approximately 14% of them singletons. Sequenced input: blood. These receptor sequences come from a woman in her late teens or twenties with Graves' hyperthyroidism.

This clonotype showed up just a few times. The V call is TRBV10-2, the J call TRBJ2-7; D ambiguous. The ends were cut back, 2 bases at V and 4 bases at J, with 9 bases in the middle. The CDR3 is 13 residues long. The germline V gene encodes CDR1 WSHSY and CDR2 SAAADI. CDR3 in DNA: TGCGCCAGCAGTGAGGAACAGCCATACGAGCAGTACTTC. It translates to CASSEEQPYEQYF.

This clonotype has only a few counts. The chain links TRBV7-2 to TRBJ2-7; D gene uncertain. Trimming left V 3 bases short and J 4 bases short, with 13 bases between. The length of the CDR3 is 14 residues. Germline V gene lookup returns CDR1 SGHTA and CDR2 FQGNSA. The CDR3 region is CASSLIYSGYEQYF. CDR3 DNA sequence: TGTGCCAGCAGCTTGATTTATTCCGGGTACGAGCAGTACTTC. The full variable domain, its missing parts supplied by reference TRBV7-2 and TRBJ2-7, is GAGVSQSPSNKVTEKGKDVELRCDPISGHTALYWYRQSLGQGLEFLIYFQGNSAPDKSGLPSDRFSAERTGGSVSTLTIQRTQQEDSAVYLCASSLIYSGYEQYFGPGTRLTVT.

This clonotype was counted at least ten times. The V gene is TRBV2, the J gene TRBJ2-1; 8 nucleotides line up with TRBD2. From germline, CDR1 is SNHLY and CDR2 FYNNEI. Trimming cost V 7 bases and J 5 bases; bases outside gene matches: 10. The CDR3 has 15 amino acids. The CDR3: CASITTSALDNEQFF. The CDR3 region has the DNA TGTGCCAGCATTACGACTAGCGCCCTCGACAATGAGCAGTTCTTC.

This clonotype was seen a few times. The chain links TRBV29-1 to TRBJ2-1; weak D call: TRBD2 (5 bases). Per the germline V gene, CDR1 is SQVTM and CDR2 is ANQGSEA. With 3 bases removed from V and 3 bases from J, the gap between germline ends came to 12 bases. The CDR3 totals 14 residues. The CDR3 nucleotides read TGCAGCGTTGACTCTAGCATGAACTACAATGAGCAGTTCTTC. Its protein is CSVDSSMNYNEQFF.

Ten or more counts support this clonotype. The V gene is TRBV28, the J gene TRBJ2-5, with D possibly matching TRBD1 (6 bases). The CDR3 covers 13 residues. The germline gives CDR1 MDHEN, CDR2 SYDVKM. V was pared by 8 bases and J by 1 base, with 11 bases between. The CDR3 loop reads CASFGQPQETQYF. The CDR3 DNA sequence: TGTGCCAGCTTTGGACAGCCCCAAGAGACCCAGTACTTC.

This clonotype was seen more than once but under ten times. The CDR3 spells CASSRDGSYNEQFF. The DNA for the CDR3 is TGTGCCAGCTCACGGGACGGCTCCTACAATGAGCAGTTCTTC. The chain is built from TRBV18 and TRBJ2-1; D is perhaps TRBD1 or TRBD2 (5 bases each). Per germline, CDR1 KGHSH and CDR2 LQKENI. The CDR3 has 14 amino acids. V was clipped by 4 bases and J by 0 bases, with 7 bases between them.

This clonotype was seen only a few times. The CDR3 DNA reads as TGTGCCAGCAGCTTATTGGCAGACGGGAATCAGCCCCAGCATTTT. Amino acids: CASSLLADGNQPQHF. The V gene is TRBV7-8, the J gene TRBJ1-5; D is unresolved. Deletions cut 2 bases from V and 4 bases from J, with 12 bases between. CDR3 length equals 15 residues. CDR1 is SGHVS and CDR2 is FQNEAQ in the germline V gene.